The rows below give T cell receptor beta chains drawn from one sample of a study of blood T cell repertoires in COVID-19. Assay: immunoSEQ multiplex PCR; the TCRdb copy retains only in-frame clones and omits some. Among more than 450,000 clones listed, 87% were seen once. Sequenced sample: PBMCs or T cells enriched from blood (not recorded which). These receptors originate from a woman aged 18-29 years who had recovered from COVID-19. Both conserved end residues are part of each CDR3. Each record gives: V gene, clone size, D gene, J gene, CDR3 protein, CDR3 DNA. A D gene is named only where the DNA matches it firmly. Expanded clones are given a class, and other clones once, few, many or no size at all.

v_gene: TRBV2; abundance: NA; d_gene: NA; j_gene: TRBJ2-7; CDR3aa: CASSPNLSYEQYF; CDR3nt: TGTGCCAGCAGTCCTAACCTCTCCTACGAGCAGTACTTC
v_gene: TRBV30; abundance: NA; d_gene: TRBD1; j_gene: TRBJ1-5; CDR3aa: CAWSKGTGGDQPQHF; CDR3nt: TGTGCCTGGAGTAAGGGGACAGGGGGCGATCAGCCCCAGCATTTT
v_gene: TRBV27; abundance: few; d_gene: NA; j_gene: TRBJ1-2; CDR3aa: CASSIAGQPTFANYGYTF; CDR3nt: TGTGCCAGCAGTATCGCCGGACAGCCTACCTTCGCGAACTATGGCTACACCTTC
v_gene: TRBV18; abundance: NA; d_gene: TRBD2; j_gene: TRBJ2-1; CDR3aa: CASSPQRGGNEQFF; CDR3nt: TGTGCCAGCTCACCACAGCGGGGAGGCAATGAGCAGTTCTTC
v_gene: TRBV9; abundance: NA; d_gene: NA; j_gene: TRBJ1-1; CDR3aa: CASSRDSTAFTEAFF; CDR3nt: TGTGCCAGCAGCCGTGATAGTACAGCTTTCACTGAAGCTTTCTTT
v_gene: TRBV4-2; abundance: once; d_gene: TRBD2; j_gene: TRBJ2-1; CDR3aa: CASSQETSGVLSSYNEQFF; CDR3nt: TGTGCCAGCAGCCAAGAGACTAGCGGGGTTCTTAGCTCCTACAATGAGCAGTTCTTC
v_gene: TRBV28; abundance: once; d_gene: NA; j_gene: TRBJ1-1; CDR3aa: CATTPGDFEAFF; CDR3nt: TGTGCCACTACTCCCGGGGATTTCGAAGCTTTCTTT
v_gene: TRBV6-5; abundance: NA; d_gene: NA; j_gene: TRBJ1-5; CDR3aa: CASSRDFGSNQPQHF; CDR3nt: TGTGCCAGCAGCCGTGATTTCGGGAGCAATCAGCCCCAGCATTTT
v_gene: TRBV11-2; abundance: NA; d_gene: NA; j_gene: TRBJ1-1; CDR3aa: CASSLGRGVEAFF; CDR3nt: TGTGCCAGCAGCCTCGGACGGGGAGTCGAAGCTTTCTTT
v_gene: TRBV19; abundance: NA; d_gene: NA; j_gene: TRBJ2-1; CDR3aa: CASRRGPSYNEQFF; CDR3nt: TGTGCCAGTAGGCGGGGGCCATCCTACAATGAGCAGTTCTTC
v_gene: TRBV28; abundance: NA; d_gene: TRBD1; j_gene: TRBJ1-4; CDR3aa: CASSKRQGVEKLFF; CDR3nt: TGTGCCAGCAGTAAAAGACAGGGGGTTGAAAAACTGTTTTTT
v_gene: TRBV2; abundance: NA; d_gene: TRBD1; j_gene: TRBJ2-2; CDR3aa: CASRETGTGELFF; CDR3nt: TGTGCCAGCAGGGAGACAGGGACCGGGGAGCTGTTTTTT
v_gene: TRBV11-1; abundance: NA; d_gene: NA; j_gene: TRBJ1-2; CDR3aa: CASRDRGADGYTF; CDR3nt: TGTGCCAGCAGGGACCGGGGGGCCGATGGCTACACCTTC
v_gene: TRBV14; abundance: NA; d_gene: TRBD1; j_gene: TRBJ2-3; CDR3aa: CASSHRFGARGFPDTQYF; CDR3nt: TGTGCCAGCAGCCACCGCTTCGGGGCCAGGGGGTTCCCAGATACGCAGTATTTT
v_gene: TRBV19; abundance: NA; d_gene: NA; j_gene: TRBJ2-7; CDR3aa: CASRHRVGSDEQYF; CDR3nt: TGTGCCAGTAGACACAGGGTAGGCTCTGACGAGCAGTACTTC
v_gene: TRBV19; abundance: once; d_gene: TRBD1; j_gene: TRBJ2-7; CDR3aa: CASSTYTGDEQYF; CDR3nt: TGTGCCAGTAGTACTTACACAGGGGACGAGCAGTACTTC
v_gene: TRBV5-8; abundance: once; d_gene: TRBD2; j_gene: TRBJ2-1; CDR3aa: CASSLDLAGGQEQFF; CDR3nt: TGTGCCAGCAGCTTGGACCTAGCGGGGGGGCAGGAGCAGTTCTTC
v_gene: TRBV3-1/TRBV3-2; abundance: NA; d_gene: TRBD1; j_gene: TRBJ2-7; CDR3aa: CASRPPSWGDRESDEQYF; CDR3nt: TGTGCCAGCAGACCACCGAGTTGGGGGGACAGGGAAAGCGACGAGCAGTACTTC
v_gene: TRBV29-1; abundance: NA; d_gene: TRBD1; j_gene: TRBJ1-4; CDR3aa: CSVVQGALGEKLFF; CDR3nt: TGCAGCGTGGTACAGGGGGCTCTGGGTGAAAAACTGTTTTTT
v_gene: TRBV30; abundance: NA; d_gene: NA; j_gene: TRBJ2-7; CDR3aa: CAWSGLRGSSYEQYF; CDR3nt: TGTGCCTGGAGCGGTCTTAGGGGGAGCTCCTACGAGCAGTACTTC
v_gene: TRBV3-1/TRBV3-2; abundance: NA; d_gene: NA; j_gene: TRBJ1-1; CDR3aa: CASSPLAENTEAFF; CDR3nt: TGTGCCAGCAGCCCTTTGGCCGAGAACACTGAAGCTTTCTTT
v_gene: TRBV7-6; abundance: NA; d_gene: TRBD1; j_gene: TRBJ2-7; CDR3aa: CASSPGTANYEQYF; CDR3nt: TGTGCCAGCAGCCCCGGGACAGCGAACTACGAGCAGTACTTC
v_gene: TRBV2; abundance: few; d_gene: NA; j_gene: TRBJ1-4; CDR3aa: CASSELRAAEKLFF; CDR3nt: TGTGCCAGCAGTGAGCTCCGAGCGGCTGAAAAACTGTTTTTT
v_gene: TRBV25-1; abundance: NA; d_gene: NA; j_gene: TRBJ1-1; CDR3aa: CASSEWGSNTEAFF; CDR3nt: TGTGCCAGCAGTGAATGGGGCAGCAACACTGAAGCTTTCTTT
v_gene: TRBV9; abundance: NA; d_gene: TRBD1; j_gene: TRBJ2-3; CDR3aa: CASSGGQGSAREDTQYF; CDR3nt: TGTGCCAGCAGCGGAGGACAGGGGTCAGCTAGGGAAGATACGCAGTATTTT
v_gene: TRBV29-1; abundance: NA; d_gene: NA; j_gene: TRBJ2-7; CDR3aa: CSVGWGREQYF; CDR3nt: TGCAGCGTTGGGTGGGGGCGCGAGCAGTACTTC
v_gene: TRBV6-5; abundance: NA; d_gene: NA; j_gene: TRBJ1-2; CDR3aa: CASIRQAGGYTF; CDR3nt: TGTGCCAGCATACGGCAGGCGGGGGGCTACACCTTC
v_gene: TRBV28; abundance: NA; d_gene: NA; j_gene: TRBJ2-1; CDR3aa: CASIGGGTKQFF; CDR3nt: TGTGCCAGCATAGGGGGGGGGACCAAGCAGTTCTTC
v_gene: TRBV2; abundance: NA; d_gene: TRBD1; j_gene: TRBJ2-7; CDR3aa: CASSAQGVSSYEQYF; CDR3nt: TGTGCCAGCAGTGCTCAGGGGGTAAGCTCCTACGAGCAGTACTTC